Following are 21 T cell receptor beta chains from one sample sequenced in a study of T cells in Graves' hyperthyroidism and ophthalmopathy. TCR beta CDR3 region amplification was performed from RNA transcripts. The HTBI set primed first-round TCR CDR3 RT-PCR. One entry per CDR3 protein, called by TCRdb with MiXCR from the multiplex PCR reads. This sample has about 460,000 distinct CDR3 sequences, with about 22% found just once. Material: blood. The receptor source for this set is a woman between 65 and 79 years old with Graves' ophthalmopathy.

Comments on this clonotype: A read error may explain this, as a much larger clone is one base away. V usage is TRBV6-1 and J usage is TRBJ2-5; a possible D gene is TRBD2 (6 bases). The germline V gene has CDR1 MNHNS and CDR2 SASEGT. The CDR3 runs 15 residues. The CDR3: CASSEAHGRLEAQYF. CDR3 sequence (DNA): TGTGCCAGCAGTGAAGCGCACGGGAGACTAGAGGCCCAGTACTTC.

The rearrangement uses TRBV6-5 and TRBJ2-1; 13 nucleotides line up with TRBD2. Germline lookup yields CDR1 MNHEY and CDR2 SVGAGI. The CDR3 extends over 16 amino acids. V was clipped by 2 bases and J by 10 bases; unmatched bases: 8. The CDR3 coding sequence is TGTGCCAGCAGTTACACACTAGCGGGGGGGGTTGGGGAGCAGTTCTTC. It encodes CASSYTLAGGVGEQFF.

This rearrangement joins TRBV12-3 or TRBV12-4 to TRBJ1-6, with 8 positions matching TRBD1. CDR3 length equals 15 residues. V was pared by 8 bases and J by 7 bases, with 10 bases of the junction left unmatched. CDR3 nucleotide sequence: TGTGCCAGCGGCCTCCGGGACAGGTACAATTCACCCCTCCACTTT. Protein: CASGLRDRYNSPLHF.

This clonotype appeared many times. V is TRBV20-1 and J is TRBJ1-1; D might be TRBD1 (6 bases). Germline V gives CDR1 DFQATT, CDR2 SNEGSKA (reference sequence). This CDR3 has 15 residues. V lost 3 bases to trimming and J lost 5 bases, with 19 bases between them. In DNA, the CDR3 is TGCAGTGCTAGTGCAAATCGGACAGTTCTTACTGAAGCTTTCTTT. It translates to CSASANRTVLTEAFF.

This clonotype has just a few counts. This chain's CDR3 is CAISDPSGRADNEQFF. The CDR3 nucleotides read TGTGCCATCAGTGACCCGAGCGGGAGGGCCGACAATGAGCAGTTCTTC. The genes are TRBV10-3 and TRBJ2-1, with 10 bases aligning to TRBD2. After removal of 3 bases from V and 5 bases from J, the junction contained 7 bases not matched to a gene. CDR3 length: 16 residues. Germline V gives CDR1 ENHRY, CDR2 SYGVKD.

V gene TRBV28 combines with J gene TRBJ1-4; D uncertain. The germline V gene encodes CDR1 MDHEN and CDR2 SYDVKM. This CDR3 region has 11 residues. Trimming stripped 3 bases from V and 10 bases from J, with 6 bases between. The CDR3 DNA is TGTGCCAGCAGTTTCATTGGAAAACTGTTTTTT. It is translated as CASSFIGKLFF.

This clonotype was seen many times. The chain joins TRBV11-2 to TRBJ2-2; D is possibly TRBD1 (5 bases). In germline, CDR1 is SGHAT, CDR2 FQNNGV. V was trimmed by 5 bases and J by 3 bases, leaving 10 bases between them. The CDR3 is made up of 14 amino acids. CDR3 DNA: TGTGCCAGCAGCCCCCAGGGTCACACCGGGGAGCTGTTTTTT. This codes for CASSPQGHTGELFF.

Many counts were recorded for this clonotype. V gene TRBV20-1 combines with J gene TRBJ2-3; D gene ambiguous. Trimming left V 5 bases short and J 4 bases short, with 7 bases between. CDR3 length equals 11 residues. The germline gives CDR1 DFQATT, CDR2 SNEGSKA (reference sequence). CDR3 protein: CSAPYPDTQYF. In nucleotides, the CDR3 is TGCAGTGCTCCATACCCAGATACGCAGTATTTT.

This clonotype was counted a few times. The chain couples TRBV30 to TRBJ1-2; possible D gene TRBD1, 6 bases. V gave up 6 bases and J gave up 4 bases, with 18 bases separating them. In germline, CDR1 is GTSNPN, CDR2 SVGIG (reference sequence). This CDR3 has 14 residues. The DNA for the CDR3 is TGTGCCTGCCCCGGAGGGGGACAAATCTATGGCTACACCTTC. Protein sequence: CACPGGGQIYGYTF.

V gene TRBV7-9 combines with J gene TRBJ2-1, with 8 bases fitting TRBD2. The CDR3 contains 18 residues. V trimming: 4 bases; J trimming: 1 base; junction bases outside the gene matches: 12. Germline V gene lookup returns CDR1 SEHNR and CDR2 FQNEAQ (reference sequence). CDR3 residues: CASSSSKVGLVSYNEQFF. In DNA, the CDR3 is TGTGCCAGCAGCTCCTCCAAAGTGGGACTAGTATCCTACAATGAGCAGTTCTTC.

The rearrangement joins TRBV3-1 to TRBJ2-7; TRBD1 matches at 8 bases. Trimming cost V 2 bases and J 5 bases; bases outside gene matches: 8. Germline-derived CDR1 and CDR2 are LGHDT and YNNKEL (reference sequence). This CDR3 region has 15 residues. This CDR3 is CASSQTGGRYDEQYF. The CDR3 bases are TGTGCCAGCAGCCAAACAGGGGGAAGATATGACGAGCAGTACTTC.

This clonotype was counted a few times. The CDR3 here is CAIRASEVWVTDYEQYF. The CDR3 nucleotides are TGTGCCATCCGGGCTAGCGAGGTGTGGGTGACCGACTACGAGCAGTACTTC. The rearrangement joins TRBV10-3 to TRBJ2-7, with D maybe TRBD2 (6 bases). The V gene lost 8 bases and the J gene lost 3 bases, with 26 bases spanning the gap. The CDR3 consists of 17 residues. Germline CDR1 and CDR2: ENHRY and SYGVKD.

This clonotype came up once. CDR3 bases: TGTGCCAGCAGCGTAGGTTCGGAGGATACGCAGTATTTT. Its protein is CASSVGSEDTQYF. The genes are TRBV9 and TRBJ2-3; the D is unclear. V lost 0 bases and J 6 bases, leaving 8 bases between the germline ends. From germline, CDR1 is SGDLS and CDR2 YYNGEE. This CDR3 region has 13 residues. Complete variable domain (other parts from reference TRBV9 and TRBJ2-3): DSGVTQTPKHLITATGQRVTLRCSPRSGDLSVYWYQQSLDQGLQFLIQYYNGEERAKGNILERFSAQQFPDLHSELNLSSLELGDSALYFCASSVGSEDTQYFGPGTRLTVL.

The chain joins TRBV7-6 to TRBJ2-3, with TRBD2 identical over 8 bases. CDR1 is SGHVS, CDR2 FNYEAQ, per germline. Trimming at V came to 1 base and at J to 6 bases, leaving 9 bases not matched to a gene. The CDR3 contains 16 residues. The CDR3 coding sequence is TGTGCCAGCAGCTTAGAAGCGGGAGTTTTGAGGGATACGCAGTATTTT. It yields the protein CASSLEAGVLRDTQYF.

This clonotype was seen a handful of times. The V gene is TRBV24-1, the J gene TRBJ2-1, with D possibly being TRBD1 or TRBD2 (5 bases each). V lost 2 bases to trimming and J lost 7 bases, with 20 bases between them. This CDR3 contains 17 residues. The germline V gene has CDR1 KGHDR and CDR2 SFDVKD. CDR3: CATSDSTAVAGANEQFF. CDR3 bases: TGTGCCACCAGTGATTCGACCGCAGTAGCCGGGGCAAATGAGCAGTTCTTC.

The CDR3 nucleotides read TGTGCCAGTAGCAGGGACACAGGAGCTAGCAATCAGCCCCAGCATTTT. This sequence encodes CASSRDTGASNQPQHF. The genes are TRBV19 and TRBJ1-5, with D tentatively TRBD1 (6 bases). Trimming took off 6 bases at V and 0 bases at J, with 15 bases between the two ends. The CDR3 contains 16 residues. The germline V gene encodes CDR1 LNHDA and CDR2 SQIVND (reference sequence).

This clonotype was detected many times. DNA for the CDR3: TGTGCCAGCAGTTTATTTGAACTCGCCTACGAGCAGTACTTC. Translated: CASSLFELAYEQYF. The chain uses TRBV12-3 or TRBV12-4 and TRBJ2-7; D ambiguous. Trimming took 2 bases from V and 2 from J, leaving 10 bases between them. CDR3 length: 14 residues.

The chain is built from TRBV3-1 and TRBJ2-7; 13 positions agree with TRBD2. The V segment lost 1 base and the J segment 3 bases; nucleotides outside the gene matches: 6. From germline, CDR1 is LGHDT and CDR2 YNNKEL (reference sequence). The CDR3 extends over 17 amino acids. The CDR3: CASSQGTSGSRFYEQYF. The CDR3 bases are TGTGCCAGCAGCCAAGGGACTAGCGGGAGCCGCTTCTACGAGCAGTACTTC.

This clonotype was recorded at least ten times. This chain connects TRBV5-1 to TRBJ2-7; D is undetermined. The CDR3 spans 15 residues. Germline CDR1 reads SGHRS; CDR2 reads YFSETQ. The V and J ends lost 3 bases and 6 bases respectively, with 19 bases between them. This CDR3 reads CASSSTGPGSVEQYF. The CDR3 coding sequence is TGCGCCAGCAGCTCCACTGGACCAGGCTCGGTCGAGCAGTACTTC.

The chain has TRBV11-2 and TRBJ1-2; TRBD1 matches 7 bases. Germline-derived CDR1 and CDR2 are SGHAT and FQNNGV. There are 15 residues in the CDR3. V shed 5 bases, J shed 2 bases, and the junction held 8 bases outside the gene matches. The DNA for the CDR3 is TGTGCCAGCAGCCTCGACTCGACAGGGAACTATGGCTACACCTTC. Protein sequence: CASSLDSTGNYGYTF. The whole variable domain, filled in from reference TRBV11-2 and TRBJ1-2, reads EAGVAQSPRYKIIEKRQSVAFWCNPISGHATLYWYQQILGQGPKLLIQFQNNGVVDDSQLPKDRFSAERLKGVDSTLKIQPAKLEDSAVYLCASSLDSTGNYGYTFGSGTRLTVV.

This clonotype was seen only a few times. This rearrangement joins TRBV10-2 to TRBJ1-5; TRBD1 matches at 7 bases. Germline V gene sequence: CDR1 WSHSY, CDR2 SAAADI. The CDR3 consists of 15 residues. With V trimmed by 2 bases and J by 4 bases, 5 bases remained unmatched. The CDR3 is CASSELQGGNQPQHF. The CDR3 bases are TGCGCCAGCAGTGAGCTCCAGGGGGGGAATCAGCCCCAGCATTTT.